The 15 T cell receptor beta chains below come from one sample, sequenced in a study of blood T cell repertoires in COVID-19. TCRdb keeps only in-frame clones here, not all; method: immunoSEQ multiplex PCR. The sample contains 220,000 or so clones, around 90% of which appear only once. What was sequenced was PBMCs or T cells enriched from blood (not recorded which). All receptors come from a man aged 50-60 years who had been exposed to COVID-19.

This clone is a singleton in its sample. The chain carries TRBV6-5 and TRBJ1-2; TRBD1 agrees at 7 bases. Germline CDR1 and CDR2: MNHEY and SVGAGI. The CDR3 totals 14 residues. V gave up 6 bases and J gave up 6 bases; unmatched junction bases: 10. CDR3 DNA sequence: TGTGCCAGCAGAACTCTGACAGGGAGTGATGGCTACACCTTC. Protein: CASRTLTGSDGYTF.

The chain carries TRBV4-1 and TRBJ1-6, with TRBD1 matching over 10 bases. The J segment lost 0 bases and the V segment lost 2 bases, leaving 7 bases of the junction unmatched. CDR3 length: 19 residues. Looked up from germline, CDR1 is MGHRA and CDR2 is YSYEKL. In nucleotides, the CDR3 is TGCGCCAGCAGCCAACTTTGGACAGGGGGAAGCTCCTATAATTCACCCCTCCACTTT. It yields the protein CASSQLWTGGSSYNSPLHF.

The rearrangement uses TRBV4-1 and TRBJ2-5; 12 bases fit TRBD2. The trim removed 4 bases at V and 5 bases at J, leaving 8 bases unmatched. The CDR3 is 16 residues long. Germline CDR1 and CDR2: MGHRA and YSYEKL. CDR3 protein: CASSPLLAGGVETQYF. CDR3 DNA: TGCGCCAGCAGCCCCCTCCTAGCGGGAGGGGTTGAGACCCAGTACTTC.

The rearrangement links TRBV7-8 to TRBJ1-6; 7 bases are shared with TRBD1. The CDR3 consists of 17 residues. J was trimmed by 6 bases and V by 4 bases; bases with no gene match: 12. Germline values: CDR1 SGHVS, CDR2 FQNEAQ. The CDR3 bases are TGTGCCAGCAGCTATTTTGTCGAGGGGGCAGCTAATTCACCCCTCCACTTT. It specifies CASSYFVEGAANSPLHF.

V gene TRBV9 combines with J gene TRBJ2-3; no reliable D call. This CDR3 is 12 amino acids long. Trimming pared 1 base from V and 4 bases from J, leaving 4 bases between. The V gene's germline CDR1 is SGDLS and CDR2 YYNGEE. CDR3 residues: CASSVLPDTQYF. CDR3 DNA: TGTGCCAGCAGCGTACTCCCAGATACGCAGTATTTT.

As DNA, the CDR3 is TGCGCCAGCAGCTTGGACGGAGGTAACACTGAAGCTTTCTTT. Translation: CASSLDGGNTEAFF. The chain couples TRBV5-1 to TRBJ1-1; D remains unclear. With 0 bases removed from V and 2 bases from J, the gap between germline ends came to 8 bases. CDR1 and CDR2 from the germline V gene are SGHRS and YFSETQ. This CDR3 spans 14 amino acids.

This chain uses TRBV7-2 with TRBJ2-5; no firm D call. Germline V gene lookup returns CDR1 SGHTA and CDR2 FQGNSA. V dropped 1 base and J dropped 0 bases, with 6 bases sitting between them. The CDR3 has 14 amino acids. CDR3 sequence (DNA): TGTGCCAGCAGCTTAGACGAGTACCAAGAGACCCAGTACTTC. This translates into CASSLDEYQETQYF.

This clone was picked up one time. The J gene is TRBJ1-2, the V gene TRBV28; 8 bases match TRBD1. Germline V gene data show CDR1 as MDHEN and CDR2 as SYDVKM. The CDR3 spans 15 residues. The junction had 7 bases not matched to a gene; V was cut back by 2 bases and J by 5 bases. CDR3 in amino acids: CASSLDRGIEYGYTF. The CDR3 DNA reads TGTGCCAGCAGTTTAGACAGGGGAATTGAGTATGGCTACACCTTC.

This chain uses TRBV18 with TRBJ1-1; 9 nucleotides line up with TRBD1. Germline CDR1 KGHSH, CDR2 LQKENI. The trim removed 6 bases at V and 6 bases at J, leaving 20 bases unmatched. The CDR3 is made up of 18 amino acids. The CDR3 region is CASSRRASPGQGFAEAFF. CDR3 nucleotides: TGTGCCAGCTCGCGAAGGGCTTCCCCGGGACAGGGCTTCGCTGAAGCTTTCTTT.

CDR3 DNA sequence: TGCGCCAGCAGCAAACAGGGGTTTGGCACAGATACGCAGTATTTT. Amino acids: CASSKQGFGTDTQYF. The rearrangement uses TRBV5-1 and TRBJ2-3, with 7 bases identical to TRBD1. From germline, CDR1 is SGHRS and CDR2 YFSETQ. There are 15 residues in the CDR3. J was trimmed by 1 base and V by 4 bases; bases with no gene match: 6.

The V and J genes are TRBV21-1 and TRBJ2-3; the table's D call TRBD2 went unverified against the DNA. TRBV21-1 is a known pseudogene. The length of the CDR3 is 16 residues. The CDR3 DNA sequence: TGTGCCAGCAGCAAAGCGCTAGCGGGGCCCACAGATACGCAGTATTTT. Translating it yields CASSKALAGPTDTQYF.

The chain is built from TRBV5-1 and TRBJ1-1; 7 bases match TRBD1. V dropped 2 bases and J dropped 6; count of bases not matched to a gene: 16. This CDR3 spans 17 amino acids. Germline V gene lookup returns CDR1 SGHRS and CDR2 YFSETQ. The CDR3 sequence: CASSFGAGGVLTPEAFF. In DNA, the CDR3 is TGCGCCAGCAGCTTCGGGGCAGGGGGTGTTCTGACCCCTGAAGCTTTCTTT.

The chain is built from TRBV18 and TRBJ2-1; 12 bases fit TRBD2. Germline CDR1 is KGHSH and CDR2 is LQKENI. CDR3 size: 16 residues. Trimming took 5 bases from V and 8 from J; bases not matched to a gene: 10. The CDR3 sequence: CASSVLAGGPFDEQFF. CDR3 DNA sequence: TGTGCCAGCTCAGTGCTAGCGGGAGGGCCGTTCGATGAGCAGTTCTTC.

V and J are TRBV7-3 and TRBJ1-2, with D perhaps TRBD1 (5 bases). Germline V CDR1 and CDR2: SGHTA, FQGTGA. The CDR3 has 14 amino acids. V lost 2 bases and J lost 2, with 9 bases in between. The CDR3 DNA is TGTGCCAGCAGCTTAGGAGGGGCCAACTATGGCTACACCTTC. Protein sequence: CASSLGGANYGYTF. Using reference TRBV7-3 and TRBJ1-2 for the parts outside the CDR3, the full variable domain is GAGVSQTPSNKVTEKGKYVELRCDPISGHTALYWYRQSLGQGPEFLIYFQGTGAADDSGLPNDRFFAVRPEGSVSTLKIQRTERGDSAVYLCASSLGGANYGYTFGSGTRLTVV.

The chain carries TRBV7-2 and TRBJ1-5, with a possible D match to TRBD1 (5 bases). Germline V lookup: CDR1 SGHTA, CDR2 FQGNSA. The V end was cut by 4 bases, the J end by 6 bases, with 16 bases between. The CDR3 runs to 15 residues. This chain's CDR3 is CASSSFPSGFQPQHF. The CDR3 bases are TGTGCCAGCAGCTCCTTTCCTTCAGGGTTTCAGCCCCAGCATTTT.